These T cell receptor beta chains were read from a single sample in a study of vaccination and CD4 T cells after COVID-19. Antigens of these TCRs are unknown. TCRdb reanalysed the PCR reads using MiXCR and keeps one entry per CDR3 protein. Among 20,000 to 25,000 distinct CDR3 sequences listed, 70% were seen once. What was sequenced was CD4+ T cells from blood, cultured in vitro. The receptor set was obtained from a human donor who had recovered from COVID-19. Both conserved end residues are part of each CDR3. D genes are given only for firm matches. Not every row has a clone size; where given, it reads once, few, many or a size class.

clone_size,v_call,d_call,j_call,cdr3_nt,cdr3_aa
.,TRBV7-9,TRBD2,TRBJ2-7,TGTGCCAGCAGCTTAGGACTAGCGGGAGATAACGAGCAGTACTTC,CASSLGLAGDNEQYF
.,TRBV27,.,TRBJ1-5,TGTGCCAGCAGTTCCAGGGGCCCCGGGGACAATCAGCCCCAGCATTTT,CASSSRGPGDNQPQHF
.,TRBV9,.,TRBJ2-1,TGTGCCAGCAGCAGGACTGGGAATGATTACAATGAGCAGTTCTTC,CASSRTGNDYNEQFF
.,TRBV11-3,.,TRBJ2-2,TGTGCCAGCAGCTTAGCCCCCCGAGAAGCGGAGTTCACCGGGGAGCTGTTTTTT,CASSLAPREAEFTGELFF
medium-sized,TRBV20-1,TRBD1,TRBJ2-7,TGCAGTGCTCGCCCCTCCGGGACAGGGTTCTACGAGCAGTACTTC,CSARPSGTGFYEQYF
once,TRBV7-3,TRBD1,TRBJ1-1,TGTGCCAGCAGCTTGGACAGGGCTTCTGAAGCTTTCTTT,CASSLDRASEAFF
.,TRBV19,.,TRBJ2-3,TGTGCCAGTAGTATGGACCCGAAAGGTACGCAGTATTTT,CASSMDPKGTQYF
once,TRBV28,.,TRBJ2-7,TGTGCCAGCAGTTTAAACTCCCTGGACGAGCAGTACTTC,CASSLNSLDEQYF
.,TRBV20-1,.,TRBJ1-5,TGCAGTGCCAAAGGACCTAATCAGCCCCAGCATTTT,CSAKGPNQPQHF
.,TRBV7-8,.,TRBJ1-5,TGTGCCAGCAGCATCCGACAGGTCGCAGGAGTAGGGGAGCCCCAGCATTTT,CASSIRQVAGVGEPQHF
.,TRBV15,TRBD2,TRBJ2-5,TGTGCCACCAGCACCGGAAGCGGGAGGGCCGCGTGGGAGACCCAGTACTTC,CATSTGSGRAAWETQYF
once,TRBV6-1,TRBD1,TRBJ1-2,TGTGCCAGCAGCCGACCTCGGGACAGTAGGAACTATGGCTACACCTTC,CASSRPRDSRNYGYTF
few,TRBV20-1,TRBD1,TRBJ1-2,TGCAGTGCTGAGGACAGGGGGCCTTTTTATGGCTACACCTTC,CSAEDRGPFYGYTF
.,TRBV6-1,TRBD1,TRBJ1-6,TGTGCCAGCAGTCGATCCGGGACAGCTTATTCACCCCTCCACTTT,CASSRSGTAYSPLHF
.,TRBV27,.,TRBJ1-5,TGTGCCAGCAGTTTCCGGATAAATCAGCCCCAGCATTTT,CASSFRINQPQHF
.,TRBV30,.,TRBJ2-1,TGTGCCTGGAGTGCCGGGGCCCTCAATGAGCAGTTCTTC,CAWSAGALNEQFF
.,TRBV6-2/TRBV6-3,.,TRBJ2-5,TGTGCCAGCACCCTTTTAATGGGGGCCGGGGAGACCCAGTACTTC,CASTLLMGAGETQYF
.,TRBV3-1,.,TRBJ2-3,TGTGCCAGCAGCCACGTGGCAGATACGCAGTATTTT,CASSHVADTQYF
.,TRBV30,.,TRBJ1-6,TGTGCCTGGAGGCGCAGAGACTATAATTCACCCCTCCACTTT,CAWRRRDYNSPLHF
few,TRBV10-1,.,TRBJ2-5,TGCGCCACCCGGGGTGGGCAGCGCGAGCAAGAGACCCAGTACTTC,CATRGGQREQETQYF
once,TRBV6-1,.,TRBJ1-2,TGTGCCAACAGTCCCCGGAGGGATGGCTACACCTTC,CANSPRRDGYTF
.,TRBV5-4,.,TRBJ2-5,TGTGCCAGCAGCTTGAGGACTAACCAAGAGACCCAGTACTTC,CASSLRTNQETQYF
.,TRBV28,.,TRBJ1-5,TGTGCCAGCTCTACCCGGAAGGCTAGCAATCAGCCCCAGCATTTT,CASSTRKASNQPQHF
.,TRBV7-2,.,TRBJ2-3,TGTGCCAGCAGCTTCAGCATAGAAGGCACAGATACGCAGTATTTT,CASSFSIEGTDTQYF
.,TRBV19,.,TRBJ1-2,TGTGCCAGCAAACAGGGATTTTATGGCTACACCTTC,CASKQGFYGYTF
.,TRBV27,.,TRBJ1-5,TGTGCCAGCAGTGCTGGCAGCCTCAATCAGCCCCAGCATTTT,CASSAGSLNQPQHF
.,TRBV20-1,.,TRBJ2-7,TGCAGTGCTGAACCGGGACAAACGTCCTACGAGCAGTACTTC,CSAEPGQTSYEQYF
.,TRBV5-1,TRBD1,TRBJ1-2,TGCGCCAGCAGCGCCCGGGACAGGGATTGGTATGGCTACACCTTC,CASSARDRDWYGYTF
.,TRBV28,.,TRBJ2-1,TGTGCCAGCAGTTTTGCTCGGGTCTCCTACAATGAGCAGTTCTTC,CASSFARVSYNEQFF